Listed here are 8 T cell receptor beta chains from one sample, sequenced in a study of blood T cell repertoires in COVID-19. Repertoires were generated with immunoSEQ multiplex PCR, while TCRdb's copy carries only in-frame clones and drops some. The sample consists of a few hundred thousand clones, approximately 90% of them appearing once. Sequencing was carried out using peripheral blood. These TCRs come from a man aged 18 to 30 with active or convalescent COVID-19.

CDR3 amino acids: CASSVGERSRGAFF. The CDR3 DNA is TGTGCCAGCAGTGTAGGGGAAAGGTCCCGAGGAGCTTTCTTT. The rearrangement joins TRBV6-4 to TRBJ1-1, with D tentatively TRBD1 (5 bases). This CDR3 region has 14 residues. CDR1 and CDR2 (germline): MRHNA, SNTAGT. V was clipped by 4 bases and J by 10 bases, with 19 bases between them.

The rearrangement joins TRBV7-9 to TRBJ2-7, with 7 bases fitting TRBD2. The germline CDR1 and CDR2 sequences are SEHNR and FQNEAQ (reference sequence). CDR3 length: 13 amino acids. Trimming at V came to 5 bases and at J to 6 bases, leaving 7 bases not matched to a gene. The CDR3 DNA follows: TGTGCCAGCAGCCCCCCCGGGGAGGGCGAGCAGTACTTC. Amino acids: CASSPPGEGEQYF.

V and J are TRBV5-1 and TRBJ2-5; D is possibly TRBD1 (6 bases). The CDR3 extends over 13 amino acids. Germline V gene sequence: CDR1 SGHRS, CDR2 YFSETQ. V lost 2 bases and J lost 4, with 9 bases in between. DNA of the CDR3: TGCGCCAGCAGCTTAAGAGGGGGAGAGACCCAGTACTTC. Its translation is CASSLRGGETQYF.

The genes are TRBV6-2 or TRBV6-3 and TRBJ2-5; possibly TRBD2 for D (5 bases). The germline V gene encodes CDR1 MNHEY and CDR2 SVGEGT. The CDR3 has 18 residues. The V gene lost 0 bases and the J gene lost 2 bases, with 19 bases spanning the gap. In DNA form, the CDR3 reads TGTGCCAGCAGTTACTCGGGGTTCGGAGCGGCGGAACAAGAGACCCAGTACTTC. This translates into CASSYSGFGAAEQETQYF.

The chain couples TRBV19 to TRBJ2-7, with a possible D match to TRBD2 (6 bases). The germline V gene has CDR1 LNHDA and CDR2 SQIVND (reference sequence). Trimming shortened V by 5 bases and J by 4 bases, and 18 bases separated the two germline ends. The CDR3 extends over 15 amino acids. Written as DNA, the CDR3 is TGTGCCAGTAGTGCCTACCGGGACTCCTTTTACGAGCAGTACTTC. This codes for CASSAYRDSFYEQYF.

V gene TRBV12-3 or TRBV12-4 combines with J gene TRBJ1-2, with D unclear. The V end lost 4 bases, the J end lost 8 bases, and 11 bases lay between the germline ends. The CDR3 is 12 amino acids. CDR3 bases: TGTGCCAGCAGTTCTGATCCGGAGGGCTACACCTTC. This sequence encodes CASSSDPEGYTF.

The chain links TRBV6-2 or TRBV6-3 to TRBJ1-3, with D perhaps TRBD1 (6 bases). Trimming removed 4 bases from V and 1 base from J, with 8 bases in between. Germline V lookup: CDR1 MNHEY, CDR2 SVGEGT. This CDR3 is built from 14 residues. The CDR3 bases are TGTGCCAGCAGTTCACAGGGATCTGGAAACACCATATATTTT. Translated, it gives CASSSQGSGNTIYF.

The chain carries TRBV5-1 and TRBJ2-7; 12 nucleotides agree with TRBD2. The CDR3 covers 16 residues. Germline CDR1 SGHRS, CDR2 YFSETQ. The junction had 5 bases not matched to a gene; V was cut back by 4 bases and J by 0 bases. CDR3 nucleotides: TGCGCCAGCAGCCCCGGGACTAGCGGGTCCTCCTACGAGCAGTACTTC. Its translation: CASSPGTSGSSYEQYF.